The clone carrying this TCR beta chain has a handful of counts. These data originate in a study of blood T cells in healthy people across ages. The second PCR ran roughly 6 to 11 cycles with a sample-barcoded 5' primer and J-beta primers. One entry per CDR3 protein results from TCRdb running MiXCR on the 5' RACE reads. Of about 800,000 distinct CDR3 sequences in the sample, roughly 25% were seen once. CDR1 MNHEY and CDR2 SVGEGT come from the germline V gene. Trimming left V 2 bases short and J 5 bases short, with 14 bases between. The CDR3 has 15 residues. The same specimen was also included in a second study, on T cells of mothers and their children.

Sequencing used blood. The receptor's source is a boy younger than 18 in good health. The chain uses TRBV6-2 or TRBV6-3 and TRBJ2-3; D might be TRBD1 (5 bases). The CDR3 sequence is CASSYQEVGEDTQYF. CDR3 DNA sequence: TGTGCCAGCAGTTACCAAGAGGTAGGGGAAGATACGCAGTATTTT.